This T cell receptor beta chain emerged from a study of T cell repertoires in cytomegalovirus infection. Turning to the study itself: Public signatures in TCR beta pointed to CMV infection and matching HLA type. General study results and limits: Cumulative frequency (of public TCR beta family members) identified carriers of CMV plus the relevant HLA. CMV-specific HLA-C-restricted TCR beta clonotypes dominated the ex vivo response.

Using its own MiXCR run on the reads, TCRdb lists one record per CDR3 protein. The sample yields around 200,000 distinct CDR3 sequences, roughly 17% seen once. Turning to this clonotype: Its antigen is unknown.

CDR1 is MNHNS and CDR2 is SASEGT in the germline V gene. Germline trimming cut 6 bases from V and 7 bases from J; bases unmatched to any gene: 12. The CDR3 loop spans 15 amino acids. This TCR was recovered from a human donor in good health (CMV status not recorded). Some clones in this sample may be carry-over from other donors' samples. V is TRBV6-1 and J is TRBJ1-5, with 7 bases matching TRBD1. The sequencing input was CD8+ T cells from PBMCs. The chain's CDR3 is CASRPQGVREQPQHF. The CDR3 nucleotides are TGTGCCAGCAGACCCCAGGGGGTGAGGGAACAGCCCCAGCATTTT.